This paragraph covers one T cell receptor beta chain sequence. This clonotype showed up many times. Its antigen remains undetermined. Base qualities are not provided; no much larger clone lies one nucleotide away. The sample is drawn from a study of patients with pleural tuberculosis (dated by TCRdb to the mid-2010s). The V end gives up 0 bases and the J end 3 bases, leaving 3 bases in the junction not matched to a gene. From the cysteine through the phenylalanine, the CDR3 covers 15 amino acids. Kept here is only the CDR3 DNA, which spans 45 bases and is read in frame from base 1. Taken from the germline V gene (reference sequence), the CDR1 and CDR2 loops are DFQATT and SNEGSKA. Sequencing was performed on an Illumina Genome Analyzer IIx. TCRdb reprocessed the public reads (quality trimming at Q25 with fastp, clone calling with MiXCR) and kept in-frame beta chains. All rows with the same CDR3 protein become a single entry with the most common DNA and genes. This sample is represented by just under 30,000 distinct CDR3 sequences; 15% to 20% of them were singletons. The biggest ten clones account for about 3.5% of the sample.

Recombination linked TRBV20-1 to TRBJ2-2, and TRBD2 matches 8 of the central bases. The source of this sequence is a human donor with pleural tuberculosis. The source material was peripheral blood. The encoded CDR3 is CSARDGRADTGELFF. The bases are TGCAGTGCTAGAGACGGGAGGGCCGACACCGGGGAGCTGTTTTTT.